This T cell receptor beta chain originates from a study of CD8 T cells in Susac syndrome. The CDR3 sequence is 15 residues long. The germline V gene encodes CDR1 SGHRS and CDR2 YFSETQ. J was trimmed by 10 bases and V by 3 bases; bases with no gene match: 10. CD8+ and CD4+ blood T cells underwent TCR beta sequencing. TEMRA cells underwent FACS enrichment and CD8+ and CD4+ T cells underwent negative isolation. The RNA, about 0.45 to 1 ug, was put through reverse transcription using random hexamers. The immunoSEQ assay covered 54 Vbeta and 13 Jbeta segments for CDR3. One entry per CDR3 protein, called by TCRdb with MiXCR from the immunoSEQ multiplex PCR reads. The sample carries about 130,000 distinct CDR3 sequences, over 90% recorded once.

Sequencing was performed on CD8+ T cells from PBMCs. This TCR was recovered from a human donor with multiple sclerosis. The chain couples TRBV5-1 to TRBJ2-1, with 10 positions matching TRBD2. The CDR3: CASSSSGRVGKEQFF. The CDR3, as DNA: TGCGCCAGCAGCTCTAGCGGGAGAGTCGGTAAGGAGCAGTTCTTC.